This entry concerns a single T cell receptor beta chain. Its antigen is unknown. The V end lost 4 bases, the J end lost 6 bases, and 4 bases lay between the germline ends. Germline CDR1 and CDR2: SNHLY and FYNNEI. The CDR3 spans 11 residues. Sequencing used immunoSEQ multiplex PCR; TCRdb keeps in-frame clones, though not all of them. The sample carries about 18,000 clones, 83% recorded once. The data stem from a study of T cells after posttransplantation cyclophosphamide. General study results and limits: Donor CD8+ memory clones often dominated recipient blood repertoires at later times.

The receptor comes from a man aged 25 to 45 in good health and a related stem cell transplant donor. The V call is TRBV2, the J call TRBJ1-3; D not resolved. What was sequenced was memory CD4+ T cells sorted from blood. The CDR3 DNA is TGTGCCAGCAGTGGGCCAAACACCATATATTTT. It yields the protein CASSGPNTIYF.